This TCR beta chain came from a study of identical twins. Findings of the study overall: Out-of-frame alpha sequences shared between twins exhibited an excess of low generation probability. Whereas memory repertoires showed no such difference, abundant cord blood beta clonotypes carried fewer insertions. Models underpredicted monozygotic twin sharing of out-of-frame TCR alpha.

As regards this clonotype: Antigen: not known. The junction and the germline gene differ at one end; a read error may be behind it.

Unique molecular identifiers were present on cDNA, and template switching added a universal primer site. TCRdb re-analysed the 5' RACE reads in MiXCR, keeping a single row per CDR3 protein. The profile shows about 1.7 million distinct CDR3 sequences, less than 40% of them singletons. The CDR3 runs to 13 residues. The TCR comes from a newborn girl in good health. Sequencing used cord blood. The chain couples TRBV12-3 or TRBV12-4 to TRBJ1-6, with D maybe TRBD1 (6 bases). This CDR3 is CASSLGGGSPPHF. CDR3 DNA sequence: TGTGCCAGCAGTTTGGGGGGCGGTTCACCCCCCCACTTT.